These T cell receptor beta chains were read from a single sample in a study of blood T cell repertoires in COVID-19. Clones were sequenced by immunoSEQ multiplex PCR, and TCRdb holds only the in-frame ones, with some missing. The sample shows roughly 300,000 clones, roughly nine tenths of them seen only once. Material: peripheral blood. These receptors all come from a woman under 40 with COVID-19, enrolled during active disease. The CDR3 runs from the conserved cysteine through the conserved F or W. Rows may omit the clone size; those that give it use once, few, many or a size class.

j_gene	v_gene	abundance	CDR3aa
TRBJ1-1	TRBV19	-	CASRAETMNTEAFF
TRBJ2-3	TRBV10-1	-	CASSSRTSGRDTQYF
TRBJ1-2	TRBV6-5	-	CASSYEGLPSDGYTF
TRBJ1-2	TRBV6-9	-	CASSSLHRDDYGYTF
TRBJ2-2	TRBV10-3	-	CATLAGGPVTGELFF
TRBJ1-6	TRBV27	-	CASSFQGASSPLHF
TRBJ2-3	TRBV6-5	-	CASRLEFWGTDTQYF
TRBJ1-4	TRBV18	-	CASSAHSGPTNEKLFF
TRBJ1-6	TRBV6-1	-	CASSETSSYNSPLHF
TRBJ2-6	TRBV7-9	-	CASRGRQGRAGANVLTF
TRBJ2-2	TRBV14	-	CASSWGGNTGELFF
TRBJ1-5	TRBV6-5	-	CASSYVGGSQHF
TRBJ2-7	TRBV18	-	CASSAGTGVYERYF
TRBJ1-4	TRBV4-2	-	CASSQRTGNEKLFF
TRBJ2-2	TRBV4-1	-	CASSRGTGGSNTGELFF
TRBJ1-2	TRBV19	-	CASSFRGIGYTF
TRBJ2-7	TRBV10-1	-	CASMSETIPFDEQYF
TRBJ2-5	TRBV13	-	CASSLPPPGETQYF
TRBJ2-7	TRBV7-2	-	CASSLRDRALTQQYF
TRBJ1-6	TRBV6-5	once	CASSYNRDIAPLHF
TRBJ2-5	TRBV13	once	CASSLASSETQYF
TRBJ2-7	TRBV10-2	-	CAASGTGGYEQYF
TRBJ1-1	TRBV24-1	-	CATSDAQGEAFF
TRBJ2-1	TRBV12-3/TRBV12-4	-	CASKPGLANEQFF
TRBJ2-2	TRBV11-2	-	CASSSPSAKELFF
TRBJ1-4	TRBV19	-	CASSITGVREKLFF
TRBJ2-3	TRBV3-1/TRBV3-2	-	CASRTASTDTQYF
TRBJ2-2	TRBV29-1	-	CSVVADLNTGELFF
TRBJ1-1	TRBV6-5	-	CASKSDRVNTEAFF
TRBJ2-3	TRBV27	-	CASSFPGDTQYF
TRBJ2-3	TRBV7-6	-	CASSPGGRGATDTQYF